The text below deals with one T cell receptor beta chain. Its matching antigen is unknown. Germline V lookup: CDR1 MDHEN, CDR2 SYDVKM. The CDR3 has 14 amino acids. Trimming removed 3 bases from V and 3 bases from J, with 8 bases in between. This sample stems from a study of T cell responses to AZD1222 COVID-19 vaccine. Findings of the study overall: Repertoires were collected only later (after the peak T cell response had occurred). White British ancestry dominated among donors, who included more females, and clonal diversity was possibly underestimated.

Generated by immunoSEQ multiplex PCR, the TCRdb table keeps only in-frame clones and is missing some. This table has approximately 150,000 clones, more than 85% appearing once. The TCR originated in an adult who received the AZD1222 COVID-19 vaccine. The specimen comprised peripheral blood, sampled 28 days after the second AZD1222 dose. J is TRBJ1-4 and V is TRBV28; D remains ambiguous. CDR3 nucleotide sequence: TGTGCCAGCAGTTTGTCGGGGTCTAATGAAAAACTGTTTTTT. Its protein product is CASSLSGSNEKLFF. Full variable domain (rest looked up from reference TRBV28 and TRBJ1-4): DVKVTQSSRYLVKRTGEKVFLECVQDMDHENMFWYRQDPGLGLRLIYFSYDVKMKEKGDIPEGYSVSREKKERFSLILESASTNQTSMYLCASSLSGSNEKLFFGSGTQLSVL.